Listed here are 25 T cell receptor beta chains from one sample, sequenced in a study of blood T cells in healthy people across ages. Primed by a sample-barcoded 5' primer and a J-beta primer mix, a second PCR proceeded for roughly 7 to 12 cycles. TCRdb used MiXCR to reprocess the 5' RACE reads, holding one entry per CDR3 protein. The sample lists about a million distinct CDR3 sequences; more than 30% were seen once. Specimen: blood. All receptors derive from a man younger than 30 in good health.

Here the CDR3 reads CASSPLGREGSYGYTF. The CDR3 DNA sequence: TGTGCCAGCAGTCCCCTCGGCAGGGAAGGTTCCTATGGCTACACCTTC. V and J are TRBV27 and TRBJ1-2; tentatively, D is TRBD1 (5 bases). There are 16 residues in the CDR3. The germline V and J ends were trimmed by 5 bases and 4 bases, with 20 bases remaining between them. The germline V gene has CDR1 MNHEY and CDR2 SMNVEV (reference sequence).

As regards this clonotype: With a much larger clone just one base away, this may be a read error. The rearrangement joins TRBV29-1 to TRBJ2-3; a weak D match, TRBD1 (6 bases). This CDR3 has 14 amino acids. Germline V gene data show CDR1 as SQVTM and CDR2 as ANQGSEA. The CDR3 region is CGITDSGSTDTQYF. CDR3 bases: TGCGGCATTACGGACAGCGGAAGCACAGATACGCAGTATTTT.

J is TRBJ1-2 and V is TRBV4-1, with D possibly TRBD1 on 5 matching bases. The germline V and J ends were trimmed by 2 bases and 0 bases, with 13 bases remaining between them. Germline CDR1 is MGHRA and CDR2 is YSYEKL. The CDR3 totals 16 residues. CDR3 DNA sequence: TGCGCCAGCAGCCAACTAGAGAGGGGTTCTAACTATGGCTACACCTTC. Translation: CASSQLERGSNYGYTF.

This clonotype was counted only a few times. The chain is built from TRBV9 and TRBJ2-7; the D gene could be TRBD1 or TRBD2 (5 bases each). The CDR3 totals 14 residues. From germline, CDR1 is SGDLS and CDR2 YYNGEE. Trimming took 3 bases from V and 2 from J, leaving 12 bases between them. The CDR3 here is CASSDNTGPYEQYF. CDR3 nucleotides: TGTGCCAGCAGCGACAACACGGGGCCCTACGAGCAGTACTTC.

This clonotype was found a few times. The chain employs TRBV9 and TRBJ1-6; possibly TRBD1 for D (5 bases). Germline CDR1 is SGDLS and CDR2 is YYNGEE. The CDR3 consists of 14 residues. V lost 0 bases and J 8 bases, leaving 9 bases between the germline ends. CDR3: CASSVDRWDSPLHF. CDR3 in DNA: TGTGCCAGCAGCGTAGACAGGTGGGATTCACCCCTCCACTTT.

This clonotype appeared a few times. The chain combines TRBV7-9 with TRBJ1-1; D is uncertain. Trimming took 5 bases from V and 4 from J, leaving 11 bases between them. This CDR3 has 13 amino acids. Looked up from germline, CDR1 is SEHNR and CDR2 is FQNEAQ (reference sequence). The CDR3: CASSAADFTEAFF. Here the CDR3 DNA reads TGTGCCAGCAGCGCGGCGGACTTCACTGAAGCTTTCTTT.

The gene calls are TRBV7-9 and TRBJ2-5, with D hard to call. CDR3 length: 14 residues. V lost 0 bases and J 3 bases, leaving 8 bases between the germline ends. Germline V gives CDR1 SEHNR, CDR2 FQNEAQ (reference sequence). CDR3 coding DNA: TGTGCCAGCAGCTTAGCGCTCGTGAAAGAGACCCAGTACTTC. Its translation is CASSLALVKETQYF. Supplemented by reference TRBV7-9 and TRBJ2-5, the full variable domain reads DTGVSQNPRHKITKRGQNVTFRCDPISEHNRLYWYRQTLGQGPEFLTYFQNEAQLEKSRLLSDRFSAERPKGSFSTLEIQRTEQGDSAMYLCASSLALVKETQYFGPGTRLLVL.

The gene calls are TRBV20-1 and TRBJ2-3, with 9 bases identical to TRBD2. CDR1 is DFQATT and CDR2 is SNEGSKA in the germline V gene (reference sequence). There are 15 residues in the CDR3. V lost 6 bases to trimming and J lost 7 bases; unmatched junction nucleotides: 14. CDR3 in amino acids: CSARKSAGGVYTQYF. CDR3 nucleotide sequence: TGCAGTGCCAGGAAGTCAGCGGGGGGCGTGTATACGCAGTATTTT.

This clonotype came up a few times. In DNA form, the CDR3 reads TGCGCCAGCAGCCAAGATCGGACGGCTAGCTCCTACAATGAGCAGTTCTTC. As protein: CASSQDRTASSYNEQFF. The chain joins TRBV4-1 to TRBJ2-1; D ambiguous. Germline assignment: CDR1 MGHRA and CDR2 YSYEKL. This CDR3 has 17 amino acids. The V end lost 0 bases, the J end lost 0 bases, and 12 bases lay between the germline ends.

The chain combines TRBV9 with TRBJ1-4; 9 positions agree with TRBD1. Unmatched junction bases numbered 9, after V lost 4 bases and J lost 8 bases. From germline, CDR1 is SGDLS and CDR2 YYNGEE. This CDR3 has 15 residues. The CDR3 region has the DNA TGTGCCAGCAGCCCGAGGGACAGGGTCGGAGAAAAACTGTTTTTT. Translating it yields CASSPRDRVGEKLFF.

The chain is built from TRBV6-1 and TRBJ2-7; TRBD1 aligns across 10 bases. CDR1 and CDR2 from the germline V gene are MNHNS and SASEGT. This CDR3 is 15 amino acids long. The V segment lost 7 bases and the J segment 6 bases; nucleotides outside the gene matches: 12. The CDR3 bases are TGTGCCAGCACCAAACTCCCGGGACAGGGGATCGAGCAGTACTTC. Encoded protein: CASTKLPGQGIEQYF.

Many counts were recorded for this clonotype. The J gene is TRBJ2-5, the V gene TRBV12-3 or TRBV12-4; possibly TRBD1 or TRBD2 for D (5 bases each). Trimming stripped 6 bases from V and 4 bases from J, with 12 bases between. There are 13 residues in the CDR3. The CDR3 here is CASRRDGRETQYF. As DNA, the CDR3 is TGTGCCAGCAGACGGGACGGAAGAGAGACCCAGTACTTC.

A note on this clonotype: A junction boundary mismatches the germline segment, possibly from a read error. V is TRBV7-2 and J is TRBJ1-2; D ambiguous. This CDR3 has 16 residues. Germline V CDR1 and CDR2: SGHTA, FQGNSA. The CDR3, as DNA: TGTGCCAGCAGCTTAGGTACCCCAGGTTCGCGAGATGGCCACACCTTC. Its protein is CASSLGTPGSRDGHTF.

This chain connects TRBV3-1 to TRBJ2-6, with D perhaps TRBD1 (5 bases). The V gene lost 1 base and the J gene lost 0 bases, with 7 bases spanning the gap. The CDR3 sequence is 16 residues long. CDR1 LGHDT and CDR2 YNNKEL come from the germline V gene (reference sequence). For the CDR3, the DNA is TGTGCCAGCAGCCAAGGAGACAGCTCTGGGGCCAACGTCCTGACTTTC. Translation: CASSQGDSSGANVLTF.

This clonotype appeared a few times. The V gene is TRBV12-3 or TRBV12-4, the J gene TRBJ2-5, with D possibly matching TRBD2 (6 bases). This CDR3 region has 15 residues. Between the trimmed V and J ends, which lost 4 bases and 1 base, there was a span of 13 bases. CDR3 DNA: TGTGCCAGCAGTTCCCCGGGGGACCTCCAAGAGACCCAGTACTTC. Translating gives CASSSPGDLQETQYF.

In the case of this clonotype: At one end, the junction sequence differs from germline, possibly due to a read error. This chain connects TRBV6-5 to TRBJ2-1; D is undetermined. Germline CDR1 reads MNHEY; CDR2 reads SVGAGI. The CDR3 is made up of 15 amino acids. In DNA form, the CDR3 reads TGTGCCAGCAGTTACCGGCCTAGTCTCGGCAATGAGCGGTTCTTC. This encodes CASSYRPSLGNERFF.

V is TRBV6-2 or TRBV6-3 and J is TRBJ2-7; TRBD2 might be the D (7 bases). The CDR3 consists of 15 residues. Trimming took off 2 bases at V and 7 bases at J, with 18 bases between the two ends. Germline loops: CDR1 MNHEY, CDR2 SVGEGT. The CDR3 DNA is TGTGCCAGCAGTTACGCGGGGGCATCCTACAATGAGCAGTACTTC. Translation: CASSYAGASYNEQYF.

Only a few counts were recorded for this clonotype. J is TRBJ2-3 and V is TRBV7-9; 13 bases are shared with TRBD2. The CDR3 sequence is 16 residues long. Looked up from germline, CDR1 is SEHNR and CDR2 is FQNEAQ (reference sequence). The V segment lost 4 bases and the J segment 3 bases; nucleotides outside the gene matches: 4. The CDR3 sequence: CASSSGTSGVTDTQYF. The DNA for the CDR3 is TGTGCCAGCAGCTCCGGGACTAGCGGGGTAACAGATACGCAGTATTTT.

This clonotype was found a few times. A much bigger clone sits one base away, suggesting this may be a read error. The chain joins TRBV27 to TRBJ1-1; TRBD1 matches at 9 bases. This CDR3 contains 16 residues. Germline V CDR1 and CDR2: MNHEY, SMNVEV (reference sequence). The CDR3 here is CAGSTGQGWGNTEAFF. CDR3 nucleotides: TGTGCCGGCAGTACGGGACAGGGTTGGGGGAACACTGAAGCTTTCTTT.

V and J are TRBV6-5 and TRBJ1-2; D call uncertain. The V end lost 0 bases, the J end lost 7 bases, and 12 bases lay between the germline ends. The CDR3 spans 14 residues. Germline V gene sequence: CDR1 MNHEY, CDR2 SVGAGI. CDR3 in DNA: TGTGCCAGCAGTTACTCGAATTGGGGTGGTGGCTACACCTTC. Translating gives CASSYSNWGGGYTF.

The genes are TRBV19 and TRBJ1-1; no clear D gene. The CDR3 length is 12 residues. The germline V and J ends were trimmed by 4 bases and 6 bases, with 9 bases remaining between them. The germline CDR1 and CDR2 sequences are LNHDA and SQIVND (reference sequence). The DNA for the CDR3 is TGTGCCAGTAGTACAGGATTCGCTGAAGCTTTCTTT. Its translation is CASSTGFAEAFF.

On this clonotype: A read error is possible here, since a much larger clone lies one base away. The rearrangement links TRBV10-3 to TRBJ2-5, with D perhaps matching TRBD2 (6 bases). Germline assignment: CDR1 ENHRY and CDR2 SYGVKD. This CDR3 contains 12 residues. Deletions cut 5 bases from V and 4 bases from J, with 8 bases between. CDR3 nucleotides: TGTGCCATCAGTATTAGCGGAGAGACCCAGTACTTC. It translates to CAISISGETQYF.

The CDR3 here is CASSEYRTSGPQYF. The CDR3 DNA reads as TGCGCCAGCAGTGAGTATCGGACTAGCGGTCCGCAGTATTTT. The genes are TRBV10-2 and TRBJ2-3; TRBD2 aligns across 10 bases. This CDR3 spans 14 amino acids. CDR1 and CDR2 (germline): WSHSY, SAAADI. With 1 base clipped from V and 10 bases from J, the junction kept 5 bases outside the gene matches.

Only one count was recorded for this clonotype. The J gene is TRBJ2-1, the V gene TRBV7-3; TRBD2 might be the D (6 bases). Germline loops: CDR1 SGHTA, CDR2 FQGTGA. V lost 4 bases, J lost 5 bases, and 9 bases lay in between. The CDR3 runs to 13 residues. The CDR3 here is CASSWDFNNEQFF. The CDR3 nucleotides read TGTGCCAGCAGCTGGGACTTTAACAATGAGCAGTTCTTC.

This clonotype was found a few times. The rearrangement joins TRBV4-1 to TRBJ2-6, with D unclear. The CDR3 covers 14 residues. CDR1 is MGHRA, CDR2 YSYEKL, per germline. Trimming shortened V by 2 bases and J by 4 bases, and 6 bases separated the two germline ends. The DNA for the CDR3 is TGCGCCAGCAGCCAACTCCCCGGGGCCAACGTCCTGACTTTC. This encodes CASSQLPGANVLTF.